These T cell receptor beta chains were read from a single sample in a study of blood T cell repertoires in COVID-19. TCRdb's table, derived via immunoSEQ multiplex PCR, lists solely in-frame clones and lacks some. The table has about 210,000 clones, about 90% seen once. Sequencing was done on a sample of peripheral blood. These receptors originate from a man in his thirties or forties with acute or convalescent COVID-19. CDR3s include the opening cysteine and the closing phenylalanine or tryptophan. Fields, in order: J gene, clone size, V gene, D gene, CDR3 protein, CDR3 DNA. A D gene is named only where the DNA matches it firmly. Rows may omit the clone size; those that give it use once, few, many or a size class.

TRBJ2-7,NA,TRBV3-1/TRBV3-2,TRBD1,CASSHHRGTSYEQYF,TGTGCCAGCAGCCACCACAGGGGAACCTCCTACGAGCAGTACTTC
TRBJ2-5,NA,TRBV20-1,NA,CSAQGETQYF,TGCAGCGCCCAGGGGGAGACCCAGTACTTC
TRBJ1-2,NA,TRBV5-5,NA,CASSTPPVGGYTF,TGTGCCAGCAGCACCCCACCCGTGGGCGGCTACACCTTC
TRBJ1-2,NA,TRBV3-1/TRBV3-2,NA,CASSLNRVKEGYTF,TGTGCCAGCAGCCTAAACAGGGTCAAAGAAGGCTACACCTTC
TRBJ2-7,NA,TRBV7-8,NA,CASSRGDTYEQYF,TGTGCCAGCAGCCGAGGGGACACCTACGAGCAGTACTTC
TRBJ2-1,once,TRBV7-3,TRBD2,CASSSLAGALNEQFF,TGTGCCAGCAGCTCACTAGCGGGGGCCCTGAATGAGCAGTTCTTC
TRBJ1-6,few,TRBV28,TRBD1,CASSAPGQYNSPLHF,TGTGCCAGCAGTGCGCCGGGACAGTATAATTCACCCCTCCACTTT
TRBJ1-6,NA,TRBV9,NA,CASSVARVQNSPLHF,TGTGCCAGCAGCGTAGCCAGGGTGCAGAATTCACCCCTCCACTTT
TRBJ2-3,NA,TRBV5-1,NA,CASSLESGDTQYF,TGCGCCAGCAGCTTGGAGTCGGGAGATACGCAGTATTTT
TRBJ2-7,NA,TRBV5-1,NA,CASSPDPSGYYEQYF,TGCGCCAGCAGTCCTGACCCTTCCGGGTACTACGAGCAGTACTTC